This T cell receptor (beta chain) derives from a study of beta chain features in type 1 diabetes. The study's findings and limits: Shorter TCRB CDR3s, moderately but significantly so, were found in Type 1 diabetes patients in all four CD4+ subsets. cDNA sequencing could over-represent cells with high TCR expression. Still unanswered here is whether HLA type influences TCRB rearrangement.

With regard to this clone: Its antigen remains unknown.

The entirety of the isolated RNA underwent reverse transcription, so expressed TCRB transcripts were sequenced. TCRdb's copy holds only in-frame clones and misses some; the assay was immunoSEQ multiplex PCR. This sample yields some 250,000 clones, of which 25% to 30% are seen a single time; approximately 4% belongs to the top ten. The length of the CDR3 is 14 residues. With 3 bases clipped from V and 2 bases from J, the junction kept 3 bases outside the gene matches. The germline V gene has CDR1 SQVTM and CDR2 ANQGSEA. Sorting gave populations that all exceeded 95% purity. This sequence was found in a man aged 25-40 years in good health. The gene calls are TRBV29-1 and TRBJ2-3; 9 positions match TRBD1. Sequences were obtained from central memory CD4+ T cells from blood. The CDR3: CSVDGTGNTDTQYF. Written as DNA, the CDR3 is TGCAGCGTTGACGGGACAGGGAACACAGATACGCAGTATTTT.